A single sample gave rise to the 29 T cell receptor beta chains below, sequenced in a study of T cell repertoires in cytomegalovirus infection. TCRdb reprocessed the reads with MiXCR, giving one entry per CDR3 protein. The profile shows 250,000 to 300,000 distinct CDR3 sequences, about a quarter of them singletons. Input material: PBMCs. Receptor source: a human donor in good health (CMV status not recorded). Some clones in this sample may be carry-over from other donors' samples.

V usage is TRBV14 and J usage is TRBJ2-3, with D perhaps TRBD1 or TRBD2 (6 bases each). The CDR3 extends over 14 amino acids. The V end was cut by 1 base, the J end by 8 bases, with 13 bases between. Germline lookup yields CDR1 SGHDN and CDR2 FVKESK. CDR3 protein: CASSQVVKGGTQYF. CDR3 DNA sequence: TGTGCCAGCAGCCAAGTCGTAAAGGGGGGTACGCAGTATTTT.

V gene TRBV23-1 combines with J gene TRBJ2-3; TRBD1 aligns across 9 bases. TRBV23-1 is sorted into the ORF group, with uncertain function. The length of the CDR3 is 14 residues. V lost 8 bases and J lost 7; bases outside the gene matches: 10. CDR3 sequence: CASVGTGMLNTQYF. The CDR3 DNA reads TGCGCCAGCGTCGGGACAGGGATGTTGAATACGCAGTATTTT.

This clonotype occurred a few times. This rearrangement joins TRBV7-2 to TRBJ2-2, with D possibly being TRBD1 or TRBD2 (5 bases each). Looked up from germline, CDR1 is SGHTA and CDR2 is FQGNSA. V shed 5 bases and J shed 0 bases, with 13 bases lying between them. The CDR3 runs to 16 residues. CDR3 in amino acids: CASSPRGPSNTGELFF. CDR3 DNA sequence: TGTGCCAGCAGCCCTCGGGGACCTTCGAACACCGGGGAGCTGTTTTTT. Based on the CDR3 plus reference TRBV7-2 and TRBJ2-2, the full variable domain is GAGVSQSPSNKVTEKGKDVELRCDPISGHTALYWYRQSLGQGLEFLIYFQGNSAPDKSGLPSDRFSAERTGGSVSTLTIQRTQQEDSAVYLCASSPRGPSNTGELFFGEGSRLTVL.

The V call is TRBV25-1, the J call TRBJ2-6, with TRBD1 matching 7 bases. The V segment lost 5 bases and the J segment 0 bases; nucleotides outside the gene matches: 7. Per germline, CDR1 MGHDK and CDR2 SYGVNS. The CDR3 length is 17 residues. The CDR3 region is CASSFRTGRSGANVLTF. DNA of the CDR3: TGTGCCAGCAGTTTCAGGACAGGCCGCTCTGGGGCCAACGTCCTGACTTTC. Filled out from reference TRBV25-1 and TRBJ2-6, the complete variable domain reads EADIYQTPRYLVIGTGKKITLECSQTMGHDKMYWYQQDPGMELHLIHYSYGVNSTEKGDLSSESTVSRIRTEHFPLTLESARPSHTSQYLCASSFRTGRSGANVLTFGAGSRLTVL.

This sequence joins TRBV20-1 and TRBJ2-3, with 8 bases matching TRBD1. Germline CDR1 and CDR2: DFQATT and SNEGSKA (reference sequence). V trimming: 6 bases; J trimming: 5 bases; junction bases outside the gene matches: 7. The CDR3 has 13 residues. DNA for the CDR3: TGCAGTGCAGTTTTCACAGGGGGAGATACGCAGTATTTT. Protein sequence: CSAVFTGGDTQYF.

The gene calls are TRBV20-1 and TRBJ1-5; D is ambiguous. The CDR3 runs 14 residues. Trimming removed 0 bases at V and 1 base at J, with 7 bases between. Germline V gene lookup returns CDR1 DFQATT and CDR2 SNEGSKA (reference sequence). The CDR3 coding sequence is TGCAGTGCTAGAGAGGGAGGGAGCAATCAGCCCCAGCATTTT. Translating it yields CSAREGGSNQPQHF.

The rearrangement links TRBV18 to TRBJ2-1; 8 bases agree with TRBD2. The length of the CDR3 is 16 residues. In germline, CDR1 is KGHSH, CDR2 LQKENI. The V segment lost 3 bases and the J segment 6 bases; nucleotides outside the gene matches: 10. CDR3 in amino acids: CASSPLLADRCNEQFF. For the CDR3, the DNA is TGTGCCAGCTCACCCTTACTAGCGGACCGCTGCAATGAGCAGTTCTTC.

This sequence joins TRBV5-1 and TRBJ2-3; 9 positions match TRBD2. Germline CDR1 SGHRS, CDR2 YFSETQ. The V gene end was trimmed by 2 bases and the J gene end by 4 bases; junction bases not matched to a gene: 5. The CDR3 has 15 amino acids. The CDR3 region is CASSFVSGSSDTQYF. DNA for the CDR3: TGCGCCAGCAGCTTCGTTAGCGGGAGTTCAGATACGCAGTATTTT.

This clonotype was detected once. V gene TRBV30 combines with J gene TRBJ2-2, with D perhaps TRBD2 (6 bases). Per germline, CDR1 GTSNPN and CDR2 SVGIG (reference sequence). V was trimmed by 4 bases and J by 7 bases, leaving 10 bases between them. The CDR3 runs to 12 residues. In nucleotides, the CDR3 is TGTGCCTGGACGCGGGGTGGCGGGGAGCTGTTTTTT. It yields the protein CAWTRGGGELFF.

The rearrangement uses TRBV7-9 and TRBJ1-2, with D possibly matching TRBD1 (5 bases). The CDR3 is 15 amino acids. Trimming removed 4 bases at V and 3 bases at J, with 15 bases between. Germline values: CDR1 SEHNR, CDR2 FQNEAQ (reference sequence). In DNA, the CDR3 is TGTGCCAGCAGCTCCCCGGGGGAGTCGCACTATGGCTACACCTTC. It specifies CASSSPGESHYGYTF.

This clonotype showed up just a few times. The chain recombines TRBV20-1 with TRBJ2-5, with D unclear. The V end was cut by 0 bases, the J end by 5 bases, with 13 bases between. CDR3 length: 14 residues. Per the germline V gene, CDR1 is DFQATT and CDR2 is SNEGSKA (reference sequence). In DNA, the CDR3 is TGCAGTGCTAGAGACCCCCTAGTCCAGGAGACCCAGTACTTC. It is translated as CSARDPLVQETQYF.

This clonotype has a count of ten or more. The V gene is TRBV12-3 or TRBV12-4, the J gene TRBJ2-7, with D tentatively TRBD2 (8 bases). Deletions cut 6 bases from V and 4 bases from J, with 19 bases between. The CDR3 consists of 15 residues. The CDR3 sequence is CASRAPGGGWYEQYF. The CDR3 nucleotides read TGTGCCAGCAGAGCCCCGGGAGGGGGCTGGTACGAGCAGTACTTC.

This clonotype was seen a few times. The chain employs TRBV20-1 and TRBJ2-4, with D perhaps matching TRBD2 (6 bases). Germline V gene lookup returns CDR1 DFQATT and CDR2 SNEGSKA (reference sequence). The CDR3 has 11 amino acids. V lost 6 bases, J lost 11 bases, and 14 bases lay in between. CDR3 protein: CSAPVGGFQYF. CDR3 bases: TGCAGTGCGCCAGTAGGAGGGTTTCAGTACTTC.

This chain links TRBV2 with TRBJ2-7; maybe TRBD1 (6 bases). In germline, CDR1 is SNHLY, CDR2 FYNNEI. The CDR3 consists of 13 residues. Deletions cut 4 bases from V and 2 bases from J, with 9 bases between. The CDR3 sequence is CASSAGQAYEQYF. The CDR3 DNA is TGTGCCAGCAGTGCGGGACAAGCCTACGAGCAGTACTTC.

The J gene is TRBJ1-2, the V gene TRBV5-1; no reliable D call. CDR3 length equals 12 residues. Trimming took 0 bases from V and 7 from J, leaving 7 bases between them. Looked up from germline, CDR1 is SGHRS and CDR2 is YFSETQ. The CDR3 loop reads CASSLERSGYTF. The CDR3, as DNA: TGCGCCAGCAGCTTGGAGCGAAGTGGCTACACCTTC. The full variable domain, in which reference TRBV5-1 and TRBJ1-2 provide the parts outside the CDR3, is KAGVTQTPRYLIKTRGQQVTLSCSPISGHRSVSWYQQTPGQGLQFLFEYFSETQRNKGNFPGRFSGRQFSNSRSEMNVSTLELGDSALYLCASSLERSGYTFGSGTRLTVV.

This clonotype has more than one count but fewer than ten. The CDR3 DNA reads TGTGCCAGCAGCTTAATAGCGGGGGGCTTTGATGAGCAGTTCTTC. Protein: CASSLIAGGFDEQFF. V and J are TRBV11-2 and TRBJ2-1, with 10 bases that match TRBD2. CDR3 length: 15 amino acids. With V trimmed by 2 bases and J by 8 bases, 6 bases remained unmatched. Germline-derived CDR1 and CDR2 are SGHAT and FQNNGV.

The gene calls are TRBV29-1 and TRBJ1-4, with D perhaps TRBD1 (6 bases). The V end lost 7 bases, the J end lost 8 bases, and 14 bases lay between the germline ends. Germline loops: CDR1 SQVTM, CDR2 ANQGSEA. This CDR3 is 12 amino acids long. The DNA for the CDR3 is TGCAGCGGGCGGGACATAGGGGAAAAACTGTTTTTT. Translating it yields CSGRDIGEKLFF. The entire variable domain, with the rest obtained from reference TRBV29-1 and TRBJ1-4, is as follows: SAVISQKPSRDICQRGTSLTIQCQVDSQVTMMFWYRQQPGQSLTLIATANQGSEATYESGFVIDKFPISRPNLTFSTLTVSNMSPEDSSIYLCSGRDIGEKLFFGSGTQLSVL.

The V gene is TRBV10-3, the J gene TRBJ2-7; D perhaps matches TRBD2 (7 bases). CDR1 is ENHRY, CDR2 SYGVKD, per germline. The germline V and J ends were trimmed by 4 bases and 3 bases, with 16 bases remaining between them. The CDR3 sequence is 15 residues long. The CDR3 nucleotides read TGTGCCATCAGTGGGGGGGGAGGGGGTTTCTACGAGCAGTACTTC. Its protein is CAISGGGGGFYEQYF.

This chain links TRBV10-3 with TRBJ2-1; D possibly corresponds to TRBD2 (5 bases). The germline V and J ends were trimmed by 3 bases and 3 bases, with 9 bases remaining between them. The CDR3 loop spans 14 amino acids. Germline assignment: CDR1 ENHRY and CDR2 SYGVKD. CDR3 nucleotides: TGTGCCATCAGTGATTCCGGGAACTACAATGAGCAGTTCTTC. Translating it yields CAISDSGNYNEQFF.

The table lists this clonotype with many counts. V is TRBV6-6 and J is TRBJ1-4; the match to TRBD1 covers 8 bases. The V segment lost 4 bases and the J segment 8 bases; nucleotides outside the gene matches: 6. The CDR3 extends over 14 amino acids. The germline V gene has CDR1 MNHNY and CDR2 SVGAGI (reference sequence). The CDR3 sequence: CASSSDRGGEKLFF. The CDR3 region has the DNA TGTGCCAGCAGTTCCGACAGGGGTGGCGAAAAACTGTTTTTT.

The V and J genes are TRBV3-1 and TRBJ1-5, with TRBD1 as a possible D gene (6 bases). The CDR3 extends over 17 amino acids. CDR1 and CDR2 from the germline V gene are LGHDT and YNNKEL (reference sequence). Between the trimmed V and J ends, which lost 2 bases and 2 bases, there was a span of 16 bases. The DNA for the CDR3 is TGTGCCAGCAGCCAATCTAGGGGGGGCTGGGGCAATCAGCCCCAGCATTTT. As protein: CASSQSRGGWGNQPQHF. The full variable domain, completed using reference TRBV3-1 and TRBJ1-5, is DTAVSQTPKYLVTQMGNDKSIKCEQNLGHDTMYWYKQDSKKFLKIMFSYNNKELIINETVPNRFSPKSPDKAHLNLHINSLELGDSAVYFCASSQSRGGWGNQPQHFGDGTRLSIL.

This clonotype was recorded at least ten times. CDR3 sequence: CASSTVYNSPLHF. CDR3 DNA sequence: TGTGCCAGCAGCACAGTCTATAATTCACCCCTCCACTTT. The chain recombines TRBV11-2 with TRBJ1-6; D unclear. The CDR3 loop spans 13 amino acids. The V gene's germline CDR1 is SGHAT and CDR2 FQNNGV. Deletions cut 5 bases from V and 3 bases from J, with 5 bases between.

V and J are TRBV6-2 or TRBV6-3 and TRBJ2-7; D assignment may be TRBD1 or TRBD2 (5 bases each). Per germline, CDR1 MNHEY and CDR2 SVGEGT. Trimming took off 0 bases at V and 4 bases at J, with 10 bases between the two ends. The CDR3 runs 14 residues. CDR3 amino acids: CASSYSGTEYEQYF. CDR3 nucleotides: TGTGCCAGCAGTTACTCCGGGACGGAATACGAGCAGTACTTC.

This clonotype was seen repeatedly, ten times or more. V usage is TRBV2 and J usage is TRBJ1-1; no reliable D call. Trimming stripped 4 bases from V and 1 base from J, with 7 bases between. Germline values: CDR1 SNHLY, CDR2 FYNNEI. The CDR3 length is 13 residues. The CDR3 region has the DNA TGTGCCAGCAGTGTAGGGCCGAACACTGAAGCTTTCTTT. Protein: CASSVGPNTEAFF.

There are many counts of this clonotype. V usage is TRBV7-9 and J usage is TRBJ2-5; 7 bases align to TRBD1. The CDR3 has 16 residues. Germline assignment: CDR1 SEHNR and CDR2 FQNEAQ (reference sequence). After removal of 7 bases from V and 5 bases from J, the junction contained 16 bases not matched to a gene. CDR3 amino acids: CASTGLGTVHPETQYF. The CDR3 region has the DNA TGTGCCAGCACAGGTTTGGGGACAGTCCACCCTGAGACCCAGTACTTC.

The CDR3 loop is CASSPRDYHYPEQYF. The CDR3 DNA follows: TGTGCCAGCAGTCCCCGGGACTATCATTACCCCGAGCAGTACTTC. This rearrangement joins TRBV28 to TRBJ2-7; TRBD2 matches at 7 bases. CDR3 length: 15 amino acids. V lost 5 bases and J lost 6; bases outside the gene matches: 13. Germline values: CDR1 MDHEN, CDR2 SYDVKM. The full variable domain, rest sourced from reference TRBV28 and TRBJ2-7, is DVKVTQSSRYLVKRTGEKVFLECVQDMDHENMFWYRQDPGLGLRLIYFSYDVKMKEKGDIPEGYSVSREKKERFSLILESASTNQTSMYLCASSPRDYHYPEQYFGPGTRLTVT.

The chain links TRBV6-1 to TRBJ1-1; 9 bases agree with TRBD1. CDR1 and CDR2 (germline): MNHNS, SASEGT. The CDR3 loop spans 15 amino acids. V lost 4 bases and J lost 5; bases outside the gene matches: 8. The CDR3 DNA is TGTGCCAGCAGTGGAACGACAGGGGGTGATACTGAAGCTTTCTTT. As protein: CASSGTTGGDTEAFF.

In its sample, this clonotype was seen many times. The rearrangement uses TRBV6-2 or TRBV6-3 and TRBJ1-1, with D possibly TRBD1 on 6 matching bases. The V end was cut by 1 base, the J end by 0 bases, with 12 bases between. Germline CDR1 is MNHEY and CDR2 is SVGEGT. The CDR3 contains 16 residues. CDR3 amino acids: CASSYLYGQMNTEAFF. For the CDR3, the DNA is TGTGCCAGCAGTTACTTATACGGACAGATGAACACTGAAGCTTTCTTT.

V usage is TRBV19 and J usage is TRBJ1-6, with D perhaps matching TRBD1 (5 bases). Germline CDR1 and CDR2: LNHDA and SQIVND (reference sequence). V dropped 8 bases and J dropped 6 bases, with 17 bases sitting between them. This CDR3 spans 15 amino acids. Here the CDR3 DNA reads TGTGCCAGTGGGACGGGGTCTTCGGGTAATTCACCCCTCCACTTT. As protein: CASGTGSSGNSPLHF.